Listed here is a single TCR beta chain. Its target is unknown. The time point was: 266 days after commencement of treatment, after nivolumab therapy. Treatment here: AdE1-LMPpoly-expanded autologous EBV-specific T-cell therapy followed by anti-PD-1 nivolumab. Sequencing used immunoSEQ multiplex PCR; TCRdb keeps in-frame clones, though not all of them. The sample consists of 20,000 to 25,000 clones, about 80% of them appearing once. The data were obtained in a study of EBV T-cell therapy then PD-1 blockade in nasopharyngeal carcinoma. This CDR3 has 14 residues. V was clipped by 3 bases and J by 6 bases; unmatched bases: 10. From germline, CDR1 is DFQATT and CDR2 SNEGSKA (reference sequence).

The starting material was CD8+ T cells from blood, obtained at roughly day 250 from a patient whose treatment included autologous EBV-specific T cells and nivolumab. The rearrangement uses TRBV20-1 and TRBJ2-7, with 8 bases matching TRBD2. This TCR derives from a middle-aged man with nasopharyngeal carcinoma. CDR3 loop: CSASSAGDSLEQYF. The CDR3 DNA is TGCAGTGCTAGTTCAGCGGGGGACTCTCTCGAGCAGTACTTC.